The next 10 T cell receptor beta chains were all read from a single sample in a study of T-cell memory formation after mild COVID-19. TCRdb reanalysed the 5' RACE reads using MiXCR and keeps one entry per CDR3 protein. The sample records 250,000 to 350,000 distinct CDR3 sequences, under 20% being singletons. Sequencing input: PBMCs or a T cell subset sorted from them (not recorded which). The source is a man younger than 35 who had mild COVID-19 (a few samples of this study predate the infection). Cell type and time point are not known.

The gene calls are TRBV4-1 and TRBJ2-3, with a weak D call TRBD2 (7 bases). The CDR3 runs 16 residues. Germline assignment: CDR1 MGHRA and CDR2 YSYEKL. Trimming stripped 3 bases from V and 1 base from J, with 14 bases between. CDR3 loop: CASSQGRGAGTDTQYF. CDR3 bases: TGCGCCAGCAGCCAGGGACGGGGGGCGGGCACAGATACGCAGTATTTT.

The chain is built from TRBV6-5 and TRBJ2-7, with D possibly called TRBD1 or TRBD2 (5 bases each). The CDR3 spans 15 residues. V was pared by 4 bases and J by 5 bases, with 18 bases between. Germline V CDR1 and CDR2: MNHEY, SVGAGI. This chain's CDR3 is CASSSIRGAFDEQYF. The CDR3 DNA is TGTGCCAGCAGTTCAATAAGGGGAGCCTTCGACGAGCAGTACTTC.

The chain links TRBV5-1 to TRBJ1-6, with D possibly being TRBD1 (6 bases). CDR1 and CDR2 from the germline V gene are SGHRS and YFSETQ. The CDR3 is 12 amino acids. V was pared by 4 bases and J by 13 bases, with 12 bases between. CDR3 protein: CASSTQGLPLHF. The CDR3 DNA sequence: TGCGCCAGCAGCACCCAGGGGCTCCCCCTCCACTTT.

This clonotype was counted a few times. The rearrangement joins TRBV4-3 to TRBJ2-2; tentatively, D is TRBD2 (5 bases). The ends were cut back, 0 bases at V and 6 bases at J, with 11 bases in the middle. The CDR3 is made up of 15 amino acids. CDR1 is LGHNA, CDR2 YSLEER, per germline. The DNA of the CDR3 is TGCGCCAGCAGCCAAGATGTTGCGAGGGCCGGGGAGCTGTTTTTT. This translates into CASSQDVARAGELFF.

This clonotype appeared a few times. V gene TRBV2 combines with J gene TRBJ2-5; tentatively, D is TRBD1 or TRBD2 (5 bases each). Germline lookup yields CDR1 SNHLY and CDR2 FYNNEI. The CDR3 spans 15 residues. Trimming cost V 8 bases and J 2 bases, with 18 bases left between them. CDR3 DNA: TGTGCCAGCTACTCCTCCACTAGGACACAAGAGACCCAGTACTTC. It specifies CASYSSTRTQETQYF.

This clonotype came up many times. V gene TRBV7-9 combines with J gene TRBJ2-2; the match to TRBD1 covers 7 bases. Germline V CDR1 and CDR2: SEHNR, FQNEAQ (reference sequence). CDR3 length: 15 amino acids. The V gene end was trimmed by 5 bases and the J gene end by 4 bases; junction bases not matched to a gene: 7. Here the CDR3 reads CASSIPGQPTGELFF. The CDR3 DNA follows: TGTGCCAGCAGCATCCCGGGACAGCCCACCGGGGAGCTGTTTTTT.

This clonotype was counted between two and nine times. The J gene is TRBJ1-5, the V gene TRBV6-5; no clear D gene. This CDR3 contains 13 residues. Germline V gives CDR1 MNHEY, CDR2 SVGAGI. V gave up 8 bases and J gave up 4 bases, with 12 bases separating them. The chain's CDR3 is CASRLEGNQPQHF. For the CDR3, the DNA is TGTGCCAGCCGTCTAGAAGGAAATCAGCCCCAGCATTTT.

There are a few counts of this clonotype. J is TRBJ2-3 and V is TRBV20-1; no clear D gene. The germline gives CDR1 DFQATT, CDR2 SNEGSKA (reference sequence). The V end was cut by 6 bases, the J end by 1 base, with 5 bases between. The CDR3 is made up of 11 amino acids. CDR3 sequence: CSAPGTDTQYF. DNA of the CDR3: TGCAGTGCGCCAGGCACAGATACGCAGTATTTT.

In this sample, this clonotype turned up many times. The V gene is TRBV5-1, the J gene TRBJ2-3, with 9 bases identical to TRBD1. CDR3 length: 14 amino acids. After removal of 5 bases from V and 3 bases from J, the junction contained 4 bases not matched to a gene. The germline gives CDR1 SGHRS, CDR2 YFSETQ. CDR3: CASRPTGGTDTQYF. The CDR3 DNA is TGCGCCAGCAGACCGACAGGGGGTACAGATACGCAGTATTTT.

This clonotype was counted at least ten times. The CDR3, as DNA: TGCAGCGCTCGGACAGGGGGCGAGTCCGGGGAGCTGTTTTTT. Translation: CSARTGGESGELFF. The rearrangement joins TRBV29-1 to TRBJ2-2; TRBD1 aligns across 11 bases. Germline trimming cut 7 bases from V and 6 bases from J; bases unmatched to any gene: 7. Germline-derived CDR1 and CDR2 are SQVTM and ANQGSEA. The CDR3 is 14 amino acids.